These 29 T cell receptor beta chains were sequenced from one sample in a study of shared clonotypes between healthy human individuals. CD8 cells regarded as naive lacked CD45RO, were positively chosen for CCR7, and omitted terminally differentiated effector memory CD45RA+ cells. Here immunoSEQ multiplex PCR was the method, and the copy in TCRdb shows in-frame clones only, minus some. The profile covers over 750,000 clones, with about 97% appearing a single time and about 0.25% taken by the ten largest. The sample taken for sequencing was naive CD8+ T cells sorted from blood. These receptors were collected from a man in his thirties or forties in good health.

This clone was observed once. The V and J genes are TRBV19 and TRBJ2-1; no reliable D call. Germline CDR1 and CDR2: LNHDA and SQIVND (reference sequence). Trimming removed 4 bases at V and 7 bases at J, with 11 bases between. The CDR3 contains 13 residues. In DNA, the CDR3 is TGTGCCAGTAGTACCGCTATTATTAATGAGCAGTTCTTC. Translating it yields CASSTAIINEQFF.

The genes are TRBV4-1 and TRBJ2-2, with D possibly being TRBD2 (5 bases). This CDR3 has 13 amino acids. CDR1 is MGHRA, CDR2 YSYEKL, per germline. V was pared by 4 bases and J by 7 bases, with 10 bases between. DNA of the CDR3: TGCGCCAGCAGCCGCGGGCGATTCGGGGAGCTGTTTTTT. Translation: CASSRGRFGELFF.

The V call is TRBV28, the J call TRBJ1-2; 10 positions agree with TRBD1. The CDR3 has 14 amino acids. J was trimmed by 5 bases and V by 2 bases; bases with no gene match: 2. Germline-derived CDR1 and CDR2 are MDHEN and SYDVKM. CDR3 residues: CASSLRDRGYGYTF. The CDR3 DNA reads as TGTGCCAGCAGTTTAAGGGACAGGGGATATGGCTACACCTTC.

The chain combines TRBV7-9 with TRBJ1-1; tentative D call: TRBD1 (5 bases). Germline V CDR1 and CDR2: SEHNR, FQNEAQ (reference sequence). Between the trimmed V and J ends, which lost 6 bases and 0 bases, there was a span of 11 bases. The CDR3 runs to 14 residues. The CDR3 region has the DNA TGTGCCAGCAGGGCCGGGGGATTGAACACTGAAGCTTTCTTT. As protein: CASRAGGLNTEAFF. The variable domain in full, with the rest retrieved from reference TRBV7-9 and TRBJ1-1, is DTGVSQNPRHKITKRGQNVTFRCDPISEHNRLYWYRQTLGQGPEFLTYFQNEAQLEKSRLLSDRFSAERPKGSFSTLEIQRTEQGDSAMYLCASRAGGLNTEAFFGQGTRLTVV.

The chain couples TRBV4-1 to TRBJ2-1; D uncertain. V was shortened by 4 bases and J by 8 bases, with 9 bases between the two germline ends. The germline V gene has CDR1 MGHRA and CDR2 YSYEKL. This CDR3 region has 12 residues. The CDR3 region is CASSPSGDEQFF. CDR3 DNA sequence: TGCGCCAGCAGCCCGAGTGGGGATGAGCAGTTCTTC.

This clone was seen once. The rearrangement joins TRBV25-1 to TRBJ2-1; D gene unclear. The CDR3 extends over 12 amino acids. Trimming removed 3 bases at V and 4 bases at J, with 4 bases between. Germline V gene data show CDR1 as MGHDK and CDR2 as SYGVNS. Written as DNA, the CDR3 is TGTGCCAGCAGTGATCAGTACAATGAGCAGTTCTTC. This encodes CASSDQYNEQFF.

V gene TRBV18 combines with J gene TRBJ2-7, with a tentative D call TRBD1 (6 bases). Germline V lookup: CDR1 KGHSH, CDR2 LQKENI. The CDR3 contains 15 residues. Trimming stripped 5 bases from V and 2 bases from J, with 16 bases between. Here the CDR3 reads CASSGDRPNPYEQYF. The DNA of the CDR3 is TGTGCCAGCTCAGGAGACAGGCCGAACCCCTACGAGCAGTACTTC.

The chain carries TRBV4-3 and TRBJ2-1; a weak D match, TRBD2 (6 bases). Trimming removed 0 bases at V and 8 bases at J, with 17 bases between. Per the germline V gene, CDR1 is LGHNA and CDR2 is YSLEER. There are 16 residues in the CDR3. This chain's CDR3 is CASSQDRDSRMYEQFF. The CDR3 DNA reads TGCGCCAGCAGCCAAGACCGGGACTCCCGAATGTATGAGCAGTTCTTC.

J is TRBJ2-7 and V is TRBV28, with D perhaps matching TRBD2 (6 bases). Germline CDR1 and CDR2: MDHEN and SYDVKM. The CDR3 loop spans 14 amino acids. With 2 bases removed from V and 6 bases from J, the gap between germline ends came to 14 bases. The CDR3 DNA follows: TGTGCCAGCAGTTTAGGGGAGAGGGACTCCGAGCAGTACTTC. It encodes CASSLGERDSEQYF.

The V gene is TRBV11-2, the J gene TRBJ2-3; 10 nucleotides line up with TRBD2. This CDR3 contains 14 residues. J lost 4 bases, V lost 3 bases, and 1 base had no gene match. The V gene's germline CDR1 is SGHAT and CDR2 FQNNGV. The DNA for the CDR3 is TGTGCCAGCAGCTTGGGGACTAGCGCAGATACGCAGTATTTT. Encoded protein: CASSLGTSADTQYF.

This chain links TRBV2 with TRBJ1-1, with a possible D match to TRBD1 (5 bases). Germline V gene sequence: CDR1 SNHLY, CDR2 FYNNEI. With 6 bases removed from V and 4 bases from J, the gap between germline ends came to 12 bases. This CDR3 is built from 13 residues. CDR3 DNA sequence: TGTGCCAGCAGCCCAGGGTGGGGCACTGAAGCTTTCTTT. This gives the protein CASSPGWGTEAFF.

The J gene is TRBJ2-1, the V gene TRBV27; no firm D call. Germline CDR1 is MNHEY and CDR2 is SMNVEV (reference sequence). The V gene lost 4 bases and the J gene lost 0 bases, with 13 bases spanning the gap. The CDR3 is 16 residues long. DNA of the CDR3: TGTGCCAGCAGTTCGGACCCTCCCAGCTCCTACAATGAGCAGTTCTTC. The encoded protein is CASSSDPPSSYNEQFF.

This clone was observed once. The chain links TRBV4-1 to TRBJ2-7, with 10 nucleotides matching TRBD1. V gave up 0 bases and J gave up 3 bases; unmatched junction bases: 5. This CDR3 contains 16 residues. Per the germline V gene, CDR1 is MGHRA and CDR2 is YSYEKL. CDR3 DNA sequence: TGCGCCAGCAGCCAAGACTGGACAGGGGGTTACTACGAGCAGTACTTC. Encoded protein: CASSQDWTGGYYEQYF.

This clone has only one observation. CDR3 in amino acids: CASMGTSGAYEQYF. The CDR3 nucleotides read TGTGCCAGTATGGGGACTAGCGGGGCTTACGAGCAGTACTTC. The chain carries TRBV19 and TRBJ2-7; 13 nucleotides agree with TRBD2. Germline trimming cut 7 bases from V and 4 bases from J; bases unmatched to any gene: 4. Germline values: CDR1 LNHDA, CDR2 SQIVND (reference sequence). The CDR3 spans 14 residues.

V usage is TRBV2 and J usage is TRBJ2-2; D is unclear. Germline V lookup: CDR1 SNHLY, CDR2 FYNNEI. V lost 8 bases and J 7 bases, leaving 17 bases between the germline ends. This CDR3 is built from 14 residues. CDR3: CASFVTGPIGELFF. The CDR3 DNA is TGTGCCAGCTTCGTTACTGGTCCGATCGGGGAGCTGTTTTTT.

This rearrangement joins TRBV5-1 to TRBJ2-7; TRBD2 agrees at 11 bases. The CDR3 sequence is 15 residues long. The germline gives CDR1 SGHRS, CDR2 YFSETQ. With V trimmed by 6 bases and J by 3 bases, 8 bases remained unmatched. CDR3 sequence reads: CASTPLAGVVYEQYF. CDR3 in DNA: TGCGCCAGCACCCCACTAGCGGGAGTAGTCTACGAGCAGTACTTC.

The J gene is TRBJ2-7, the V gene TRBV11-2; 8 bases are shared with TRBD2. The CDR3 contains 15 residues. Trimming at V came to 4 bases and at J to 3 bases, leaving 8 bases not matched to a gene. CDR1 is SGHAT, CDR2 FQNNGV, per germline. The CDR3, as DNA: TGTGCCAGCAGCTCTTCAGCGGGAGCGGTCTACGAGCAGTACTTC. Residues: CASSSSAGAVYEQYF.

The chain couples TRBV6-5 to TRBJ2-7, with D maybe TRBD2 (5 bases). Germline CDR1 MNHEY, CDR2 SVGAGI. V dropped 8 bases and J dropped 3 bases, with 11 bases sitting between them. This CDR3 has 12 amino acids. The CDR3 nucleotides are TGTGCCAGCGAGGGAGAGGACTACGAGCAGTACTTC. Its translation: CASEGEDYEQYF.

On this clone itself: Other DNA sequences of this sample code for an identical CDR3. V is TRBV11-2 and J is TRBJ2-7; TRBD2 might be the D (6 bases). The CDR3 extends over 14 amino acids. Trimming took 3 bases from V and 0 from J, leaving 9 bases between them. Per the germline V gene, CDR1 is SGHAT and CDR2 is FQNNGV. CDR3: CASSFGTSSYEQYF. CDR3 nucleotide sequence: TGTGCCAGCAGCTTCGGGACTTCCTCCTACGAGCAGTACTTC.

The CDR3 here is CASSLGSDTQYF. Written as DNA, the CDR3 is TGTGCCAGCAGCTTGGGGTCAGATACGCAGTATTTT. The chain couples TRBV5-4 to TRBJ2-3; D uncertain. Trimming left V 0 bases short and J 4 bases short, with 3 bases between. The CDR3 is 12 residues long. The germline CDR1 and CDR2 sequences are SGHNT and YYREEE (reference sequence).

This chain joins TRBV5-4 and TRBJ2-7; TRBD2 agrees at 10 bases. Germline loops: CDR1 SGHNT, CDR2 YYREEE (reference sequence). The CDR3 extends over 15 amino acids. V gave up 4 bases and J gave up 4 bases; unmatched junction bases: 8. CDR3 protein: CASSRPSGSMYEQYF. Written as DNA, the CDR3 is TGTGCCAGCAGCCGACCTAGCGGGAGTATGTACGAGCAGTACTTC.

The chain is built from TRBV5-1 and TRBJ2-7; D is tentatively TRBD1 or TRBD2 (5 bases each). V shed 4 bases and J shed 9 bases, with 23 bases lying between them. This CDR3 has 15 amino acids. Germline loops: CDR1 SGHRS, CDR2 YFSETQ. The CDR3 protein is CASSPQLGTLRWQYF. The CDR3 nucleotides are TGCGCCAGCAGCCCGCAACTAGGGACCTTACGATGGCAGTACTTC.

V is TRBV30 and J is TRBJ2-7, with 9 nucleotides matching TRBD1. The ends lost 3 bases at V and 3 bases at J; junction bases unmatched: 9. The CDR3 has 15 residues. CDR1 is GTSNPN and CDR2 is SVGIG in the germline V gene (reference sequence). CDR3 sequence: CAWSLGQGLRYEQYF. The CDR3 nucleotides read TGTGCCTGGAGCCTAGGACAGGGGCTTCGCTACGAGCAGTACTTC.

This sequence joins TRBV5-1 and TRBJ2-1; no clear D. V lost 3 bases and J 10 bases, leaving 20 bases between the germline ends. The CDR3 is 15 residues long. Germline CDR1 is SGHRS and CDR2 is YFSETQ. In nucleotides, the CDR3 is TGCGCCAGCAGCTGGACCCCTGAAACCGGGCAAGAGCAGTTCTTC. Residues: CASSWTPETGQEQFF.

CDR3 DNA: TGTGCCAGCAGCTCCTGGGACAGTACCTACGAGCAGTACTTC. This codes for CASSSWDSTYEQYF. The V gene is TRBV7-9, the J gene TRBJ2-7, with TRBD1 identical over 7 bases. With V trimmed by 4 bases and J by 2 bases, 5 bases remained unmatched. Germline assignment: CDR1 SEHNR and CDR2 FQNEAQ (reference sequence). The CDR3 consists of 14 residues.

V gene TRBV15 combines with J gene TRBJ2-7; weak D call: TRBD2 (6 bases). Germline V gene lookup returns CDR1 LNHNV and CDR2 YYDKDF (reference sequence). Trimming took off 0 bases at V and 6 bases at J, with 15 bases between the two ends. The CDR3 totals 15 residues. CDR3 in DNA: TGTGCCACCAGCAGAGAACGGGAACTAGCACGCGAGCAGTACTTC. It encodes CATSRERELAREQYF.

On this clone: In the same sample, other DNA sequences code for this CDR3. The genes are TRBV30 and TRBJ2-2; D not resolved. The germline CDR1 and CDR2 sequences are GTSNPN and SVGIG (reference sequence). There are 13 residues in the CDR3. Trimming removed 0 bases from V and 2 bases from J, with 4 bases in between. The chain's CDR3 is CAWSVLNTGELFF. The DNA of the CDR3 is TGTGCCTGGAGTGTACTTAACACCGGGGAGCTGTTTTTT.

The rearrangement links TRBV19 to TRBJ2-7; perhaps TRBD1 as D (6 bases). The CDR3 extends over 14 amino acids. Per germline, CDR1 LNHDA and CDR2 SQIVND (reference sequence). V was clipped by 5 bases and J by 0 bases, with 11 bases between them. CDR3 sequence reads: CASSVTGISYEQYF. The CDR3 nucleotides read TGTGCCAGTAGTGTCACAGGGATCTCCTACGAGCAGTACTTC.

This chain joins TRBV29-1 and TRBJ2-7, with D unclear. V dropped 4 bases and J dropped 1 base, with 11 bases sitting between them. Germline V gene lookup returns CDR1 SQVTM and CDR2 ANQGSEA. There are 13 residues in the CDR3. CDR3 residues: CSVVVGLSYEQYF. The CDR3 DNA is TGCAGCGTTGTAGTCGGCTTATCCTACGAGCAGTACTTC.